The 21 T cell receptor beta chains in this list originate from one sample, sequenced in a study of shared clonotypes between healthy human individuals (TCRdb year 2020). To prepare the library, the immunoSEQ multiplex PCR assay was applied. Held by TCRdb, this immuneACCESS table contains in-frame sequences only and omits some clones. Under half of the omission traces to an unresolved V gene where checked; the cause of the rest is unknown. This sample comprises 1.4 million or so clones, approximately 98.5% of them detected only once. The biggest ten clones account for 0.36% of the sample. Sequencing input: naive CD4+ T cells sorted from blood. The sample's cell subset or site label is to be understood as: CD45RA+ positively selected. The receptors derive from a man aged 25 to 45 in good health.

The V gene is TRBV7-9, the J gene TRBJ1-3, with D maybe TRBD1 (5 bases). The V end was cut by 10 bases, the J end by 0 bases, with 10 bases between. This CDR3 comprises 13 residues. From germline, CDR1 is SEHNR and CDR2 FQNEAQ (reference sequence). CDR3 in DNA: TGTGCCACCCGAGGGGACTCTGGAAACACCATATATTTT. Translation gives CATRGDSGNTIYF.

The chain joins TRBV2 to TRBJ1-3; D gene unclear. The CDR3 consists of 16 residues. Per germline, CDR1 SNHLY and CDR2 FYNNEI. The V gene lost 6 bases and the J gene lost 0 bases, with 15 bases spanning the gap. CDR3 amino acids: CASSVRQGFSGNTIYF. DNA of the CDR3: TGTGCCAGCAGCGTTCGACAAGGCTTCTCTGGAAACACCATATATTTT. The full variable domain, in which reference TRBV2 and TRBJ1-3 provide the parts outside the CDR3, is EPEVTQTPSHQVTQMGQEVILRCVPISNHLYFYWYRQILGQKVEFLVSFYNNEISEKSEIFDDQFSVERPDGSNFTLKIRSTKLEDSAMYFCASSVRQGFSGNTIYFGEGSWLTVV.

This chain connects TRBV6-6 to TRBJ2-3, with a tentative D call TRBD2 (6 bases). Looked up from germline, CDR1 is MNHNY and CDR2 is SVGAGI (reference sequence). The V and J ends lost 6 bases and 6 bases respectively, with 19 bases between them. The CDR3 covers 15 residues. For the CDR3, the DNA is TGTGCCAGCAGGTCGAAACTAGCCCCCGGGGATACGCAGTATTTT. Translated: CASRSKLAPGDTQYF.

This chain links TRBV11-3 with TRBJ2-1; D perhaps matches TRBD2 (5 bases). V lost 1 base and J lost 9, with 10 bases in between. CDR1 SGHNT and CDR2 YENEEA come from the germline V gene. The CDR3 is 13 residues long. The CDR3: CASSLVIGGEQFF. The CDR3 DNA is TGTGCCAGCAGCTTAGTAATCGGAGGTGAGCAGTTCTTC.

The chain links TRBV19 to TRBJ2-7, with 8 bases lining up with TRBD2. Germline loops: CDR1 LNHDA, CDR2 SQIVND (reference sequence). The length of the CDR3 is 15 residues. Germline trimming cut 5 bases from V and 6 bases from J; bases unmatched to any gene: 12. This chain's CDR3 is CASSPLAGGASEQYF. CDR3 in DNA: TGTGCCAGTAGTCCCCTAGCGGGCGGGGCCTCCGAGCAGTACTTC.

The chain carries TRBV6-1 and TRBJ2-7; TRBD2 matches 7 bases. J was trimmed by 3 bases and V by 3 bases; bases with no gene match: 5. The CDR3 covers 14 residues. From germline, CDR1 is MNHNS and CDR2 SASEGT. Here the CDR3 reads CASSDPSGDYEQYF. The CDR3 DNA sequence: TGTGCCAGCAGTGATCCTAGCGGAGACTACGAGCAGTACTTC.

J is TRBJ2-5 and V is TRBV29-1, with no clear D. Trimming left V 6 bases short and J 3 bases short, with 17 bases between. The germline CDR1 and CDR2 sequences are SQVTM and ANQGSEA. The CDR3 loop spans 14 amino acids. The CDR3 region is CSVRRVQFEETQYF. The CDR3 coding sequence is TGCAGCGTCCGGAGAGTCCAGTTCGAAGAGACCCAGTACTTC.

The rearrangement links TRBV5-4 to TRBJ2-2; TRBD2 might be the D (6 bases). V shed 4 bases and J shed 6 bases, with 19 bases lying between them. CDR1 is SGHNT, CDR2 YYREEE, per germline (reference sequence). The CDR3 has 16 residues. CDR3 in amino acids: CASSRRGGTGSGELFF. In nucleotides, the CDR3 is TGTGCCAGCAGCCGCCGGGGCGGGACCGGTTCCGGGGAGCTGTTTTTT.

The chain uses TRBV5-4 and TRBJ2-7; no firm D call. V was pared by 2 bases and J by 6 bases, with 6 bases between. Germline lookup yields CDR1 SGHNT and CDR2 YYREEE (reference sequence). The CDR3 has 11 amino acids. CDR3 nucleotide sequence: TGTGCCAGCAGCTTCATAGCCGAGCAGTACTTC. Translating gives CASSFIAEQYF.

V is TRBV27 and J is TRBJ2-6; 8 nucleotides align to TRBD1. CDR3 length: 18 amino acids. The V gene's germline CDR1 is MNHEY and CDR2 SMNVEV (reference sequence). Germline trimming cut 2 bases from V and 4 bases from J; bases unmatched to any gene: 10. CDR3 DNA: TGTGCCAGCAGTTTAGGACAGGGTCTAGCTCTGGGGGCCAACGTCCTGACTTTC. Amino acid sequence: CASSLGQGLALGANVLTF.

The chain employs TRBV10-1 and TRBJ2-2; D may be TRBD1 (5 bases). The V gene's germline CDR1 is WNHNN and CDR2 SYGVQD (reference sequence). The CDR3 runs to 14 residues. V was shortened by 2 bases and J by 4 bases, with 8 bases between the two germline ends. Here the CDR3 DNA reads TGCGCCAGCAGTGAGGACAGCACCACCGGGGAGCTGTTTTTT. It translates to CASSEDSTTGELFF.

The CDR3 here is CASSPTDAYYTF. CDR3 nucleotide sequence: TGTGCCAGCAGTCCCACGGACGCCTACTACACCTTC. This chain joins TRBV6-5 and TRBJ1-2; D is uncertain. V gave up 5 bases and J gave up 10 bases, with 14 bases separating them. The CDR3 loop spans 12 amino acids. Per the germline V gene, CDR1 is MNHEY and CDR2 is SVGAGI.

The chain has TRBV5-1 and TRBJ2-7; D ambiguous. The CDR3 has 11 amino acids. CDR1 and CDR2 from the germline V gene are SGHRS and YFSETQ. V was pared by 0 bases and J by 5 bases, with 3 bases between. The CDR3 nucleotides read TGCGCCAGCAGCTTGGACAACGAGCAGTACTTC. Protein: CASSLDNEQYF.

V is TRBV10-3 and J is TRBJ1-2, with 7 bases that match TRBD1. The CDR3 covers 14 residues. J gave up 4 bases and V 6 bases, and 8 bases lay outside the gene matches. CDR1 is ENHRY and CDR2 is SYGVKD in the germline V gene. The CDR3 DNA sequence: TGTGCCATCAGGGAGGGACAGTCCCTCTATGGCTACACCTTC. Translation: CAIREGQSLYGYTF.

The gene calls are TRBV25-1 and TRBJ1-4; D is unclear. V lost 3 bases, J lost 8 bases, and 7 bases lay in between. The V gene's germline CDR1 is MGHDK and CDR2 SYGVNS. The CDR3 extends over 12 amino acids. CDR3: CASSDPLEKLFF. The CDR3 DNA follows: TGTGCCAGCAGTGACCCATTGGAAAAACTGTTTTTT.

This clone came up once. The chain links TRBV7-9 to TRBJ2-2; TRBD2 agrees at 8 bases. The CDR3 spans 16 residues. Germline CDR1 SEHNR, CDR2 FQNEAQ (reference sequence). J lost 0 bases, V lost 1 base, and 1 base had no gene match. As DNA, the CDR3 is TGTGCCAGCAGCTTAGTTAGCGGGACGAACACCGGGGAGCTGTTTTTT. Its translation: CASSLVSGTNTGELFF.

This chain joins TRBV10-1 and TRBJ2-7; 10 positions agree with TRBD1. Germline loops: CDR1 WNHNN, CDR2 SYGVQD (reference sequence). The J segment lost 3 bases and the V segment lost 8 bases, leaving 4 bases of the junction unmatched. CDR3 length: 13 residues. The CDR3 DNA is TGCGCCAGCTCCGGGACAGGGGTCTACGAGCAGTACTTC. Amino acid sequence: CASSGTGVYEQYF.

The chain carries TRBV19 and TRBJ2-3; 9 bases align to TRBD1. The CDR3 has 12 residues. Trimming at V came to 2 bases and at J to 10 bases, leaving 1 base not matched to a gene. Germline CDR1 is LNHDA and CDR2 is SQIVND (reference sequence). CDR3 residues: CASSITGGPQYF. CDR3 sequence (DNA): TGTGCCAGTAGTATAACAGGGGGCCCGCAGTATTTT.

The chain recombines TRBV5-1 with TRBJ1-5; D unresolved. The germline V gene encodes CDR1 SGHRS and CDR2 YFSETQ. The CDR3 is made up of 14 amino acids. Trimming took off 4 bases at V and 5 bases at J, with 13 bases between the two ends. In DNA form, the CDR3 reads TGCGCCAGCAGCCCGGGTCCGGACCATCAGCCCCAGCATTTT. Protein product: CASSPGPDHQPQHF.

The rearrangement uses TRBV11-2 and TRBJ1-1; 7 bases line up with TRBD1. Germline V CDR1 and CDR2: SGHAT, FQNNGV. Unmatched junction bases numbered 3, after V lost 0 bases and J lost 8 bases. This CDR3 is built from 13 residues. CDR3 bases: TGTGCCAGCAGCTTAGATTGGACAGGAGAAGCTTTCTTT. Translating it yields CASSLDWTGEAFF.

The CDR3 region has the DNA TGCGCCAGCAGTGACAGTAACTCCTACGAGCAGTACTTC. This encodes CASSDSNSYEQYF. This chain links TRBV5-1 with TRBJ2-7; D may be TRBD1 (5 bases). V dropped 5 bases and J dropped 0 bases, with 9 bases sitting between them. CDR1 and CDR2 from the germline V gene are SGHRS and YFSETQ. The length of the CDR3 is 13 residues.